A selection of T cell receptor beta chains follows, all from one sample in a study of blood T cell repertoires in COVID-19. Measured with immunoSEQ multiplex PCR; TCRdb has only the in-frame clones, and not every one. Among some 460,000 clones listed, roughly 85% were seen once. Input material: PBMCs or T cells enriched from blood (not recorded which). The receptors stem from a woman aged 18-29 years with acute COVID-19. Both conserved end residues are part of each CDR3. A D gene is named only where the DNA matches it firmly. Some rows have no size entry. The others give once, few or many, or a class for an expanded clone.

CDR3nt | CDR3aa | j_gene | v_gene | d_gene | abundance
TGCGCCAGCAGCCAACCTAGCGGGGGTTACAATGAGCAGTTCTTC | CASSQPSGGYNEQFF | TRBJ2-1 | TRBV4-3 | TRBD2 | few
TGTGCCAGCAGCGTAGGGCCAGATAGCAATCAGCCCCAGCATTTT | CASSVGPDSNQPQHF | TRBJ1-5 | TRBV9 | NA | NA
TGTGCCAGCTCACCGACAGGGGAACATGGCTACACCTTC | CASSPTGEHGYTF | TRBJ1-2 | TRBV18 | TRBD1 | NA
TGTGCCAGCAGTTTACCGAGATCCCCCACAGATACGCAGTATTTT | CASSLPRSPTDTQYF | TRBJ2-3 | TRBV28 | NA | NA
TGTGCCAGTAGTATAGGCCTGCGGGACAGCCATTACGAGCAGTACTTC | CASSIGLRDSHYEQYF | TRBJ2-7 | TRBV19 | NA | NA
TGTGCCAGCAGCTTACAGGGGTCTAATGAAAAACTGTTTTTT | CASSLQGSNEKLFF | TRBJ1-4 | TRBV7-9 | NA | NA
TGTGCCAGCGGGCCCGACAGGGGATCCTACGAGCAGTACTTC | CASGPDRGSYEQYF | TRBJ2-7 | TRBV28 | TRBD1 | NA
TGTGCCAGCAGTGAAGAGGGGACAGGGGCTTATCAGACCCAGTACTTC | CASSEEGTGAYQTQYF | TRBJ2-5 | TRBV6-1 | TRBD1 | NA
TGTGCCAGAAGCTTGGCCTTGGGACAGGGGTCAAAAGGAAACACCATATATTTT | CARSLALGQGSKGNTIYF | TRBJ1-3 | TRBV5-3 | TRBD1 | NA
TGTGCCAGCAGTCGTTTTAGTGGTGGAGGCGCCTCCTACAATGAGCAGTTCTTC | CASSRFSGGGASYNEQFF | TRBJ2-1 | TRBV6-6 | NA | many
TGTGCCACCAGCAGAGATGGGCAGGGGAACTATGGCTACACCTTC | CATSRDGQGNYGYTF | TRBJ1-2 | TRBV15 | NA | NA
TGCGCCAGCAGCCAAGTTGTGCTAGCGGGGGGCTCCTACAATGAGCAGTTCTTC | CASSQVVLAGGSYNEQFF | TRBJ2-1 | TRBV4-1 | TRBD2 | NA
TGTGCCAGCAGCCCAACAGGGGCGCGGACTGAAGCTTTCTTT | CASSPTGARTEAFF | TRBJ1-1 | TRBV11-1 | TRBD1 | NA
TGTGCCAGCAGCTCCTACAGGGATCAGCCCCAGCATTTT | CASSSYRDQPQHF | TRBJ1-5 | TRBV11-2 | NA | NA
TGTGCCAGCAGCCAAGTACGGGGGGGCGCCAATGAGCAGTTCTTC | CASSQVRGGANEQFF | TRBJ2-1 | TRBV3-1/TRBV3-2 | TRBD2 | NA
TGCGCCAGCAGCCCGGAGCGGCCGGGACTATTAGATACGCAGTATTTT | CASSPERPGLLDTQYF | TRBJ2-3 | TRBV4-3 | TRBD2 | NA
TGTGCCAGCAGTTTAAGGGACAGGGCAACTGAAGCTTTCTTT | CASSLRDRATEAFF | TRBJ1-1 | TRBV28 | TRBD1 | NA
TGTGCCACCAGTGATCCCCATCGGGACTATGGCTACACCTTC | CATSDPHRDYGYTF | TRBJ1-2 | TRBV24-1 | NA | NA
TGTGCCAGCAGCTTAGGCCCGGGAGAACGGTACGAGCAGTACTTC | CASSLGPGERYEQYF | TRBJ2-7 | TRBV7-9 | NA | NA
TGTGCCAGCAGCCGAGCGGGCCTTACCGGGGAGCTGTTTTTT | CASSRAGLTGELFF | TRBJ2-2 | TRBV11-3 | NA | NA
TGTGCCAGCAGTGAGGCGGGAGGAAGCTCCTACAATGAGCAGTTCTTC | CASSEAGGSSYNEQFF | TRBJ2-1 | TRBV25-1 | TRBD2 | NA
TGTGCCACCAGTGATTATGGGACTCCTAAGCACACTGAAGCTTTCTTT | CATSDYGTPKHTEAFF | TRBJ1-1 | TRBV24-1 | NA | NA
TGTGCCACCAGCGGACAGGGGACTTCACCCCTCCACTTT | CATSGQGTSPLHF | TRBJ1-6 | TRBV24-1 | TRBD1 | NA
TGTGCCTGGAGTCCACGGACTAGCGGGGTCTACAATGAGCAGTTCTTC | CAWSPRTSGVYNEQFF | TRBJ2-1 | TRBV30 | TRBD2 | NA
TGTGCCAGCAGCTTAGAAGGGGGACCAGATGAGCAGTTCTTC | CASSLEGGPDEQFF | TRBJ2-1 | TRBV7-2 | NA | NA
TGTGCCAGCAGCTGGGGCGGAGAAAAACTGTTTTTT | CASSWGGEKLFF | TRBJ1-4 | TRBV7-9 | NA | NA
TGTGCCACCAGCAGAGACGCGACAGGGGTATCGGGCTACACCTTC | CATSRDATGVSGYTF | TRBJ1-2 | TRBV15 | TRBD1 | NA
TGTGCCAGCAGCAAATTAGCACTGCTCACCGGGGAGCTGTTTTTT | CASSKLALLTGELFF | TRBJ2-2 | TRBV21-1 | NA | NA
TGTGCCAGCAGCTTATTACCGACAGGGAGGTCACCCCTCCACTTT | CASSLLPTGRSPLHF | TRBJ1-6 | TRBV7-2 | TRBD1 | NA
TGCGCCAGCAGCTTGAACTTAAAAACCGTGAACACTGAAGCTTTCTTT | CASSLNLKTVNTEAFF | TRBJ1-1 | TRBV5-1 | NA | NA
TGTGCCAGCAGTTTATCCCAGGGGGCTGGAGAGACCCAGTACTTC | CASSLSQGAGETQYF | TRBJ2-5 | TRBV27 | TRBD1 | NA
TGCGCCAGCATGGGGGGGACGGGCGATTACGAGCAGTACTTC | CASMGGTGDYEQYF | TRBJ2-7 | TRBV5-1 | TRBD2 | NA
TGTGCCAGCAGTTTTAACGGACTAGCGGGAGGTTCCGAGTACTTC | CASSFNGLAGGSEYF | TRBJ2-7 | TRBV27 | TRBD2 | NA
TGTGCCAGTGGGGACAGGGACTTCGAGCAGTACTTC | CASGDRDFEQYF | TRBJ2-7 | TRBV19 | TRBD1 | NA
TGTGCCAGCAGTTTAAGGGGTACTGGAAACACCATATATTTT | CASSLRGTGNTIYF | TRBJ1-3 | TRBV27 | NA | NA
TGTGCCAGCTCACCGGCCGGGAACCAGCCCCAGCATTTT | CASSPAGNQPQHF | TRBJ1-5 | TRBV18 | NA | NA
TGTGCCAGTAGTATAGTAGCGGGGGGTCGCAATGAGCAGTTCTTC | CASSIVAGGRNEQFF | TRBJ2-1 | TRBV19 | TRBD2 | NA
TGTGCCAGCAGCTACGGACTAACCCTCCGGGCTAGCGGGAGGGCCTACGACACCGGGGAGCTGTTTTTT | CASSYGLTLRASGRAYDTGELFF | TRBJ2-2 | TRBV28 | TRBD2 | NA
TGTGCCAGCAGCTTAGAGTTCTCGGCGGGGGGAGGAGATACGCAGTATTTT | CASSLEFSAGGGDTQYF | TRBJ2-3 | TRBV7-9 | TRBD2 | NA
TGTGCCAGTACCCTGCGGGGGGCTGGCACAGATACGCAGTATTTT | CASTLRGAGTDTQYF | TRBJ2-3 | TRBV19 | TRBD2 | NA
TGTGCCAGTAGTTCCGGGACAGGGTCGGGGAATGAGCAGTTCTTC | CASSSGTGSGNEQFF | TRBJ2-1 | TRBV28 | TRBD1 | NA
TGTGCCAGCAGTTTAAGGGGCGGACCGCTTTTTTCTAACGAGCAGTACTTC | CASSLRGGPLFSNEQYF | TRBJ2-7 | TRBV27 | NA | NA
TGCAGCGTTGATGAGAGGATCTATGGCTACACCTTC | CSVDERIYGYTF | TRBJ1-2 | TRBV29-1 | NA | NA
TGTGCCAGCAGGGGGACAAGTACCTACGAGCAGTACTTC | CASRGTSTYEQYF | TRBJ2-7 | TRBV6-5 | NA | NA
TGTGCCAGTAGTATATTCGGGCGGGCGAGGGATTACGAGCAGTACTTC | CASSIFGRARDYEQYF | TRBJ2-7 | TRBV19 | NA | NA
TGTGCCTGGACAGCGGGTTCGGAGACCCAGTACTTC | CAWTAGSETQYF | TRBJ2-5 | TRBV30 | NA | NA
TGCAGCGTTCCCGACAGGGAAGAGACCCAGTACTTC | CSVPDREETQYF | TRBJ2-5 | TRBV29-1 | TRBD1 | NA
TGTGCCAGCAGCAGCAGGGTCCTGACTGAAGCTTTCTTT | CASSSRVLTEAFF | TRBJ1-1 | TRBV28 | NA | NA
TGTGCCAGCAGTGCCGGGAGCAACTTAGCCAAAAACATTCAGTACTTC | CASSAGSNLAKNIQYF | TRBJ2-4 | TRBV2 | NA | once
TGTGCCAGCAGCCAGGACAGCCTCTCTGGAAACACCATATATTTT | CASSQDSLSGNTIYF | TRBJ1-3 | TRBV5-5 | NA | NA
TGTGCCTGGAGTGTACAGGGGGACTCACCCCTCCACTTT | CAWSVQGDSPLHF | TRBJ1-6 | TRBV30 | TRBD1 | NA
TGTGCCAGCAGTCCAGACTCCCGGGAAAAAAACATTCAGTACTTC | CASSPDSREKNIQYF | TRBJ2-4 | TRBV7-2 | NA | NA
TGTGCCAGCAGCCCGGGACAGCCTTATGGCTACACCTTC | CASSPGQPYGYTF | TRBJ1-2 | TRBV7-9 | TRBD1 | NA
TGTGCCAGCAGTCCGGGGACAGCCCACGGCTACACCTTC | CASSPGTAHGYTF | TRBJ1-2 | TRBV6-5 | TRBD1 | once
TGTGCCAGTAGTATAGCGGGCAGGGGGCGGAATGAGCAGTTCTTC | CASSIAGRGRNEQFF | TRBJ2-1 | TRBV19 | TRBD1 | once
TGTGCCAGCAGTGTCGGGAGCAATGAGCAGTTCTTC | CASSVGSNEQFF | TRBJ2-1 | TRBV25-1 | NA | NA